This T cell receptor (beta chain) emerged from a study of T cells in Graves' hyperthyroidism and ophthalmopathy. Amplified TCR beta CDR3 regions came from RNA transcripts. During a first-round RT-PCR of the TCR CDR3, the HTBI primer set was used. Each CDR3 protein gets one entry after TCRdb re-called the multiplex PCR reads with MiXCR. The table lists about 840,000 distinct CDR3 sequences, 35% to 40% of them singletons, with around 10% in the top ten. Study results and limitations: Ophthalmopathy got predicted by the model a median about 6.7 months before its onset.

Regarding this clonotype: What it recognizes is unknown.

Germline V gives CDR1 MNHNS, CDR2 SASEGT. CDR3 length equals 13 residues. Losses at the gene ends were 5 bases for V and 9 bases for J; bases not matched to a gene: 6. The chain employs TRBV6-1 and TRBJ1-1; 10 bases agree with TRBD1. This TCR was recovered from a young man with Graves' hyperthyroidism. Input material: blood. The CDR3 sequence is CASSPLDRGQAFF. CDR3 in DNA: TGTGCCAGCAGTCCCCTAGACAGGGGGCAAGCTTTCTTT.